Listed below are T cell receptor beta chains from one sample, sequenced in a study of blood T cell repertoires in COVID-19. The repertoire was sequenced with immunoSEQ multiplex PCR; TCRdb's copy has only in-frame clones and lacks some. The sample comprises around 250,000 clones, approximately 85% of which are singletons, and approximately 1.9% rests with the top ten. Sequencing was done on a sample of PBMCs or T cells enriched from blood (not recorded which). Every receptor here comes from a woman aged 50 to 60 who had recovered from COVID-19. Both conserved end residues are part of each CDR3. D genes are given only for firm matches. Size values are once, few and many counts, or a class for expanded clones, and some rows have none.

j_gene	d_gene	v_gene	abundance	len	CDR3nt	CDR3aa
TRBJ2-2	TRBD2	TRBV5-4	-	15	TGTGCCAGCAGCGAAACCGGGACTAGCTTGGGGGAGCTGTTTTTT	CASSETGTSLGELFF
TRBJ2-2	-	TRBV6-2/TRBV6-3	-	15	TGTGCCAGCAGTTGGGACTCGAGGAACACCGGGGAGCTGTTTTTT	CASSWDSRNTGELFF
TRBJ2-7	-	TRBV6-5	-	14	TGTGCCAGCAGCAAGGGGGACAACACCTACGAGCAGTACTTC	CASSKGDNTYEQYF
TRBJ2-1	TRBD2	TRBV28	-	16	TGTGCCAGCAGCTTAGCGGGAGGGGGCTCCTACAATGAGCAGTTCTTC	CASSLAGGGSYNEQFF
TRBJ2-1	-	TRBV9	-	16	TGTGCCAGCAGCGGCGGGTCGCCGGCATGGGACAATGAGCAGTTCTTC	CASSGGSPAWDNEQFF
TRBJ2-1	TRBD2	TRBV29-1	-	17	TGCAGCGTTGAACTGGCGGGAGCCTTTTACTCCTACAATGAGCAGTTCTTC	CSVELAGAFYSYNEQFF
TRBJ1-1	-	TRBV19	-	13	TGTGCCAGTCGACAGAGGATGAACACTGAAGCTTTCTTT	CASRQRMNTEAFF
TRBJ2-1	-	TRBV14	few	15	TGTGCCAGCAGCCCCAGGGGAGCCCTCTACAATGAGCAGTTCTTC	CASSPRGALYNEQFF
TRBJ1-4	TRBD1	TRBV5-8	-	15	TGTGCCAGCAACGACGGCACAGGGGCGGTCGAAAAACTGTTTTTT	CASNDGTGAVEKLFF
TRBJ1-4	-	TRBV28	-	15	TGTGCCAGCAGTTACGAACGGGAGAATAATGAAAAACTGTTTTTT	CASSYERENNEKLFF
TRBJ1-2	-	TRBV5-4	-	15	TGTGCCAGCAGCTTGGGGGGGCAGGGGAACTATGGCTACACCTTC	CASSLGGQGNYGYTF
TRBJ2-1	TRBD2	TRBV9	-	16	TGTGCCAGCAGCGTACCATCTAGCGGGTCCTACAATGAGCAGTTCTTC	CASSVPSSGSYNEQFF
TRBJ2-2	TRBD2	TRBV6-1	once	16	TGTGCCAGCAGTGCCGGGACTAGCGGATTCACCGGGGAGCTGTTTTTT	CASSAGTSGFTGELFF
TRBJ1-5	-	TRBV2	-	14	TGTGCCAGCAGTGAACAGGGAGGGAATCAGCCCCAGCATTTT	CASSEQGGNQPQHF
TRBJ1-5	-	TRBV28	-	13	TGTGCCAGCAGGATGGGCAGCAATCAGCCCCAGCATTTT	CASRMGSNQPQHF
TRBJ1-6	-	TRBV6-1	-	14	TGTGCCAGCAGTGATTACAGGTCTTTTTCACCCCTCCACTTT	CASSDYRSFSPLHF
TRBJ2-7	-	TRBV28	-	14	TGTGCCAGCAGGTTATCCAGGGGCCCCTACGAGCAGTACTTC	CASRLSRGPYEQYF
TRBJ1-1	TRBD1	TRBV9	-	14	TGTGCCAGCAGCCCAGGGGGCGCGTTCACTGAAGCTTTCTTT	CASSPGGAFTEAFF
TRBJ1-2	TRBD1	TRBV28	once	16	TGTGCCAGCAGTTGGGCGGGACAGACCTTCAACTATGGCTACACCTTC	CASSWAGQTFNYGYTF
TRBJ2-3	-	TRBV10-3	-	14	TGTGCCATCAGTGAGTGGGACAACACAGATACGCAGTATTTT	CAISEWDNTDTQYF
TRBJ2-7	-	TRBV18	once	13	TGTGCCAGCTCCGGGTGGAGTAAGGACGAGCAGTACTTC	CASSGWSKDEQYF
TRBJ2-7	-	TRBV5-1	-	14	TGCGCCAGCAGCGACGGATCAGGCCTTTACGAGCAGTACTTC	CASSDGSGLYEQYF
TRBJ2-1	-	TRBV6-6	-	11	TGTGCCAGCAGTTACCTCGATGAGCAGTTCTTC	CASSYLDEQFF
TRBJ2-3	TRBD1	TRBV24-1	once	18	TGTGCCACCAGTGATCCATGGGGGACAGGCCAAGGTACAGATACGCAGTATTTT	CATSDPWGTGQGTDTQYF
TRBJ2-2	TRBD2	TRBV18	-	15	TGTGCCAGCTCACCAGGCGGGAGTGGGACCGGGGAGCTGTTTTTT	CASSPGGSGTGELFF
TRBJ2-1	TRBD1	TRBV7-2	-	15	TGTGCCAGCAGCAGCCGGACAGGGGGCCTCGGTGAGCAGTTCTTC	CASSSRTGGLGEQFF
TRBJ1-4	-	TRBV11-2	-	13	TGTGCCAGCAGTCCGGACAGTAATGAAAAACTGTTTTTT	CASSPDSNEKLFF
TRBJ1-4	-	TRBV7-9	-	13	TGTGCCAGCAGCTTACCGGGATATGAAAAACTGTTTTTT	CASSLPGYEKLFF
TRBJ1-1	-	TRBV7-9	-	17	TGTGCCAGCAGCTTAAATTCCCCGGACATCAGGAACACTGAAGCTTTCTTT	CASSLNSPDIRNTEAFF
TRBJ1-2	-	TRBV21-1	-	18	TGTGCCAGCAGCAAAGTCCCCCGTGCCACAGGGGGTTTGAATGGCTACACCTTC	CASSKVPRATGGLNGYTF